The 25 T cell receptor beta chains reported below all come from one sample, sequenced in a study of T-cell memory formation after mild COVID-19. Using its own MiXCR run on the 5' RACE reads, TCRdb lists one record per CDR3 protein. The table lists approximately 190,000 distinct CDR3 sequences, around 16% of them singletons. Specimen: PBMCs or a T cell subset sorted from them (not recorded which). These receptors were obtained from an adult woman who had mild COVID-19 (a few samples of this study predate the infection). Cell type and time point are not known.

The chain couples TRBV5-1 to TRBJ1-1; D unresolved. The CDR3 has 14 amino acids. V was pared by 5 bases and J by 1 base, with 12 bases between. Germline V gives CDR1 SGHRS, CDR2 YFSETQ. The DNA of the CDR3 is TGCGCCAGCAGGACAACTGAGAGGAACACTGAAGCTTTCTTT. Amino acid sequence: CASRTTERNTEAFF.

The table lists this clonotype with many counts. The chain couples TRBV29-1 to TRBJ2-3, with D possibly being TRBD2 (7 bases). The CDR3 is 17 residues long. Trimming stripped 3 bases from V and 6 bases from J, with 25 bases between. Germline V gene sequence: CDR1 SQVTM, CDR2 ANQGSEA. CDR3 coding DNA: TGCAGCGTTGAGAAGGGGGGTAGCGGGTCCAGACTGGATACGCAGTATTTT. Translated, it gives CSVEKGGSGSRLDTQYF.

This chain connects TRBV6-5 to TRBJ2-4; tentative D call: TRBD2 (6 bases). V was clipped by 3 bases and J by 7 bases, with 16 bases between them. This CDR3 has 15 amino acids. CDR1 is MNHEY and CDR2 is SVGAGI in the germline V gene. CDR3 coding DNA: TGTGCCAGCAGTTATACCCGGGAGAGAATCAACATTCAGTACTTC. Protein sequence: CASSYTRERINIQYF.

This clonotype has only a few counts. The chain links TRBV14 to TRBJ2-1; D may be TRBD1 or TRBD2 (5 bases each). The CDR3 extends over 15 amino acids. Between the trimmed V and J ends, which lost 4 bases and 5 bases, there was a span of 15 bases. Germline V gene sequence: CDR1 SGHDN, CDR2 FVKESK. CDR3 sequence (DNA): TGTGCCAGCAGCCGGTTCGGGACGGCCGACAATGAGCAGTTCTTC. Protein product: CASSRFGTADNEQFF.

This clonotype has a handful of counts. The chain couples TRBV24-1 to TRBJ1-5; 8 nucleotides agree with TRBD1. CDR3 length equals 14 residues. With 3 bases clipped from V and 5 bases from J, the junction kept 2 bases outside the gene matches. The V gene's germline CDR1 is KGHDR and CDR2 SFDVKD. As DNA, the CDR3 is TGTGCCACCAGTGATGACAGGGGTCATCAGCCCCAGCATTTT. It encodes CATSDDRGHQPQHF.

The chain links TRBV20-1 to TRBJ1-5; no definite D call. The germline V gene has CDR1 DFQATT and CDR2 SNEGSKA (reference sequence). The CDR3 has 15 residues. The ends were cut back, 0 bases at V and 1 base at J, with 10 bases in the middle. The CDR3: CSARDRTESNQPQHF. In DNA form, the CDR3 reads TGCAGTGCTAGAGATCGGACTGAAAGCAATCAGCCCCAGCATTTT.

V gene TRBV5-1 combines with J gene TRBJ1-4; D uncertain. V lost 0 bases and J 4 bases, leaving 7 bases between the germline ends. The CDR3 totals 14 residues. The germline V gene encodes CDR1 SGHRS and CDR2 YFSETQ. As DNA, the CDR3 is TGCGCCAGCAGCTTGGAGTCTCATAATGAAAAACTGTTTTTT. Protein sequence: CASSLESHNEKLFF.

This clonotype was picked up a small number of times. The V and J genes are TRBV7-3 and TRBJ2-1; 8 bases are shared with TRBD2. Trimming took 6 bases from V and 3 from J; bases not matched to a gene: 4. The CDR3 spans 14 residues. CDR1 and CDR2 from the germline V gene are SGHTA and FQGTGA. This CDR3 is CASSRGGFYNEQFF. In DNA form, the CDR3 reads TGTGCCAGCAGTCGGGGGGGATTCTACAATGAGCAGTTCTTC. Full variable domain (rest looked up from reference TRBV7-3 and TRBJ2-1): GAGVSQTPSNKVTEKGKYVELRCDPISGHTALYWYRQSLGQGPEFLIYFQGTGAADDSGLPNDRFFAVRPEGSVSTLKIQRTERGDSAVYLCASSRGGFYNEQFFGPGTRLTVL.

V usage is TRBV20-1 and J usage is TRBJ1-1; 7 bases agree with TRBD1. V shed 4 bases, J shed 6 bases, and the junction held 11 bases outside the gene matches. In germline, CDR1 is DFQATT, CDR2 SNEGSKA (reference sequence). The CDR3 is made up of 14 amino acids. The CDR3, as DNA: TGCAGTGCTAAGAGGGGGGACAGAAGGGCTGAAGCTTTCTTT. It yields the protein CSAKRGDRRAEAFF.

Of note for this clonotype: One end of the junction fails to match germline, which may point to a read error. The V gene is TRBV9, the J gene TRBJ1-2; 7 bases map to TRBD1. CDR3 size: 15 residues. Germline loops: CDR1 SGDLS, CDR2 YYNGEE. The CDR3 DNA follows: TGTGCCAGCAGCGGCGTCCGACAGGGTACCTATGGATACACCTTC. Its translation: CASSGVRQGTYGYTF. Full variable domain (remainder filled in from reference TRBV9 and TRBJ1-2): DSGVTQTPKHLITATGQRVTLRCSPRSGDLSVYWYQQSLDQGLQFLIQYYNGEERAKGNILERFSAQQFPDLHSELNLSSLELGDSALYFCASSGVRQGTYGYTFGSGTRLTVV.

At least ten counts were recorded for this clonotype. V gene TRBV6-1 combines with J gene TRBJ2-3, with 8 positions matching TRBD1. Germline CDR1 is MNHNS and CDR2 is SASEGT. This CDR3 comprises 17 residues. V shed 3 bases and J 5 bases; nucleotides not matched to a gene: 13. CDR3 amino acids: CASSERTGKGAGDTQYF. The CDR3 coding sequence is TGTGCCAGCAGTGAGAGGACAGGGAAGGGGGCAGGAGATACGCAGTATTTT.

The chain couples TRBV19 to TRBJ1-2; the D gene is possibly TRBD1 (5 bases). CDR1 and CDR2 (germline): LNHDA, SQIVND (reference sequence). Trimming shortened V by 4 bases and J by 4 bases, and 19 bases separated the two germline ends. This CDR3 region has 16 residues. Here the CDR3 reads CASSTPGDIGTYGYTF. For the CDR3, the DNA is TGTGCCAGTAGTACCCCCGGTGATATTGGGACCTATGGCTACACCTTC.

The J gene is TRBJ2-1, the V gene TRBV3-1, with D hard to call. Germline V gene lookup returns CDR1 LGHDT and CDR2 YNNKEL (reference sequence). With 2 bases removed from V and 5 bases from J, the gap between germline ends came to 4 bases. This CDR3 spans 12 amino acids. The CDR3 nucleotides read TGTGCCAGCAGCCAATCAGACAATGAGCAGTTCTTC. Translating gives CASSQSDNEQFF.

CDR3 amino acids: CATNTDRINEQFF. CDR3 sequence (DNA): TGTGCCACCAATACGGACAGAATCAATGAGCAGTTCTTC. The chain couples TRBV15 to TRBJ2-1, with TRBD1 as a possible D gene (6 bases). Trimming removed 7 bases from V and 6 bases from J, with 13 bases in between. CDR1 and CDR2 from the germline V gene are LNHNV and YYDKDF (reference sequence). The CDR3 consists of 13 residues.

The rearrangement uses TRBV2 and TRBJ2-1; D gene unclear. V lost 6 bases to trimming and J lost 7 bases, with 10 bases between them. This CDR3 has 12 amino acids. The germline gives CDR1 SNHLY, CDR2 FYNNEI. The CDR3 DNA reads TGTGCCAGCAGGCCCTACTGGAATGAGCAGTTCTTC. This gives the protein CASRPYWNEQFF.

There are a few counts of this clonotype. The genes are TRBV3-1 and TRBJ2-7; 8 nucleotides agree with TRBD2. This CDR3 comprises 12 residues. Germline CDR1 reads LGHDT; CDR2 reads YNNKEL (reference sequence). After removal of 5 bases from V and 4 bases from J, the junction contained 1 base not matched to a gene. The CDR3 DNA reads TGTGCCAGCAGCGGACTAGCATACGAGCAGTACTTC. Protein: CASSGLAYEQYF.

The CDR3: CASRFRAGTEAFF. CDR3 sequence (DNA): TGTGCCAGCAGGTTCAGGGCAGGCACTGAAGCTTTCTTT. This sequence joins TRBV6-2 or TRBV6-3 and TRBJ1-1, with D maybe TRBD1 (5 bases). With 6 bases removed from V and 4 bases from J, the gap between germline ends came to 12 bases. CDR3 length equals 13 residues. The germline V gene has CDR1 MNHEY and CDR2 SVGEGT.

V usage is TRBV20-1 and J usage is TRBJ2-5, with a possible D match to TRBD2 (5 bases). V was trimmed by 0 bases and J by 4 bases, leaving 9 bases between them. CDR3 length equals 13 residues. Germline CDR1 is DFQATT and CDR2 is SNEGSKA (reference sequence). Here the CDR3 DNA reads TGCAGTGCTAGAGATTTGGGAGCAGAGACCCAGTACTTC. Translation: CSARDLGAETQYF.

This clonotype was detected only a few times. The CDR3 loop is CASRPLAGRGNEQFF. CDR3 coding DNA: TGTGCCAGCAGACCCCTAGCGGGCCGAGGGAATGAGCAGTTCTTC. V gene TRBV11-2 combines with J gene TRBJ2-1; 8 bases match TRBD2. The J segment lost 7 bases and the V segment lost 6 bases, leaving 11 bases of the junction unmatched. This CDR3 is built from 15 residues. The germline CDR1 and CDR2 sequences are SGHAT and FQNNGV. Using reference TRBV11-2 and TRBJ2-1 for the parts outside the CDR3, the full variable domain is EAGVAQSPRYKIIEKRQSVAFWCNPISGHATLYWYQQILGQGPKLLIQFQNNGVVDDSQLPKDRFSAERLKGVDSTLKIQPAKLEDSAVYLCASRPLAGRGNEQFFGPGTRLTVL.

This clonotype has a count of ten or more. The CDR3 DNA reads TGTGCCAGCAGCTTAGCGCTCGCGGGATCCGGGGAGCTGTTTTTT. Protein: CASSLALAGSGELFF. The chain has TRBV7-9 and TRBJ2-2, with D perhaps TRBD2 (6 bases). Germline V gives CDR1 SEHNR, CDR2 FQNEAQ (reference sequence). V was shortened by 0 bases and J by 6 bases, with 11 bases between the two germline ends. This CDR3 is 15 amino acids long.

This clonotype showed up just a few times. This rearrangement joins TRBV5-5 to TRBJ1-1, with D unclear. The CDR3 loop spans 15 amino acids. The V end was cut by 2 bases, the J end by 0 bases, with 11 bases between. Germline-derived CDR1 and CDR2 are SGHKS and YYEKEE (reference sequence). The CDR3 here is CASSFRPVMNTEAFF. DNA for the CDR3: TGTGCCAGCAGCTTCAGACCCGTGATGAACACTGAAGCTTTCTTT.

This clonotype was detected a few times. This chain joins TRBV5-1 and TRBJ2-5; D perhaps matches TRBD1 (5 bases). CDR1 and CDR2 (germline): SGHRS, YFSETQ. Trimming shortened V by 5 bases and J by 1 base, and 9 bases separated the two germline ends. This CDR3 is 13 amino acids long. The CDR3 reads CASRPGLQETQYF. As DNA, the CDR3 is TGCGCCAGCAGGCCAGGGCTCCAAGAGACCCAGTACTTC.

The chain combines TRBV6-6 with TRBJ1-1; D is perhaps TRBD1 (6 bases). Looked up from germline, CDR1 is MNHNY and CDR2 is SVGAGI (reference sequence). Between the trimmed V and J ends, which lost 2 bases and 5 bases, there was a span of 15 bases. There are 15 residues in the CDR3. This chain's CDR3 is CASSYGPPQGTEAFF. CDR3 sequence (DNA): TGTGCCAGCAGTTACGGTCCCCCACAGGGAACTGAAGCTTTCTTT.

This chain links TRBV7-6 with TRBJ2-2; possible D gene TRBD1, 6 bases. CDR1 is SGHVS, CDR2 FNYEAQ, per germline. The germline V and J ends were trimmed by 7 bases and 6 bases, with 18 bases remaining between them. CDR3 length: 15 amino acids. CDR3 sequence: CASTSSQGIAGELFF. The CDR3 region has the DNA TGTGCCAGCACCTCTTCGCAGGGGATAGCCGGGGAGCTGTTTTTT.

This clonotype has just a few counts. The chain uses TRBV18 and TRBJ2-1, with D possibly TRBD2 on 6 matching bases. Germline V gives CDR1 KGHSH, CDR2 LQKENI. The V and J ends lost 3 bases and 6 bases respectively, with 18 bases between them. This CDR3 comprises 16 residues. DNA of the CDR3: TGTGCCAGCTCACCTTCTGGGGGAGGTTTTGGCAATGAGCAGTTCTTC. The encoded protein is CASSPSGGGFGNEQFF.